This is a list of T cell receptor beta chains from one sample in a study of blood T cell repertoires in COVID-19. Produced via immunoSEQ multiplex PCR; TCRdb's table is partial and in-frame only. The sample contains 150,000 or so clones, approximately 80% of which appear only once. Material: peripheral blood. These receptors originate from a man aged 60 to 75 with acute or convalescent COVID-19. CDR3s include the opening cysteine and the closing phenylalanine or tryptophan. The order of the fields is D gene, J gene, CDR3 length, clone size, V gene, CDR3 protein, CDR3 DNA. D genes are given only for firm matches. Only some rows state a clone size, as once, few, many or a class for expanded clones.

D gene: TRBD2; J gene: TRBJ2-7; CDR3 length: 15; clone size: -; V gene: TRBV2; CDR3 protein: CASFWTSGRSYEQYF; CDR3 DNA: TGTGCCAGCTTTTGGACTAGCGGGAGATCGTACGAGCAGTACTTC
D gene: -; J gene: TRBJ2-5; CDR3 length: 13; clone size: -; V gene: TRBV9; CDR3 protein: CASSAQRGETQYF; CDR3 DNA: TGTGCCAGCAGCGCTCAAAGAGGCGAGACCCAGTACTTC
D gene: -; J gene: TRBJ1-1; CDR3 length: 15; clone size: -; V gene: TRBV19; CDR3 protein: CASSIGGTLNTEAFF; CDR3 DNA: TGTGCCAGTAGTATAGGAGGGACACTGAACACTGAAGCTTTCTTT
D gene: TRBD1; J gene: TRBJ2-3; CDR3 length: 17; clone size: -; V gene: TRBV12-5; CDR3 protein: CASGLYGTGSSTDTQYF; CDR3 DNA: TGTGCTAGTGGTTTGTATGGGACAGGGTCTAGCACAGATACGCAGTATTTT
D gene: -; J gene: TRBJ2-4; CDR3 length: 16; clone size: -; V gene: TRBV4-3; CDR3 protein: CASSHTMDTAKNIQYF; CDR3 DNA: TGCGCCAGCAGCCACACGATGGACACCGCCAAAAACATTCAGTACTTC
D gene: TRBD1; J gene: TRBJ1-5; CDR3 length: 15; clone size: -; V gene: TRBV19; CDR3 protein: CASSIQQGKAQPQHF; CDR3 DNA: TGTGCCAGTAGTATCCAACAGGGGAAGGCTCAGCCCCAGCATTTT
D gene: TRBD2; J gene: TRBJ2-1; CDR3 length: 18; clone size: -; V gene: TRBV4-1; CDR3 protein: CASSQKGLTSGTENEQFF; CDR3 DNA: TGCGCCAGCAGCCAAAAGGGGCTGACTAGCGGGACCGAGAATGAGCAGTTCTTC
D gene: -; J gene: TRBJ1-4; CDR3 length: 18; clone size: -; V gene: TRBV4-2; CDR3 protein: CASSQEPTGPATNEKLFF; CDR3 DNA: TGTGCCAGCAGCCAAGAACCGACAGGTCCCGCAACTAATGAAAAACTGTTTTTT
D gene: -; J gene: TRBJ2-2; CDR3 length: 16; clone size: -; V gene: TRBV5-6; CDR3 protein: CASSLAGRGRTGELFF; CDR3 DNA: TGTGCCAGCAGCTTGGCCGGTAGGGGCCGCACCGGGGAGCTGTTTTTT
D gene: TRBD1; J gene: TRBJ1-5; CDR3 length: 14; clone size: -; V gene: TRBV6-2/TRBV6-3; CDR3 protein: CASSSGQGNQPQHF; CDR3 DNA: TGTGCCAGCAGCTCCGGACAGGGGAATCAGCCCCAGCATTTT
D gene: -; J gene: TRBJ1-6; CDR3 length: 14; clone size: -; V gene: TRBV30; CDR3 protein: CAWRSSSYNSPLHF; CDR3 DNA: TGTGCCTGGAGAAGTAGCTCCTATAATTCACCCCTCCACTTT
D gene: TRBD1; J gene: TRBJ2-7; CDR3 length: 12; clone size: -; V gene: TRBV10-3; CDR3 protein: CAINQGANEQYF; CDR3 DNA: TGTGCCATCAACCAGGGGGCGAACGAGCAGTACTTC
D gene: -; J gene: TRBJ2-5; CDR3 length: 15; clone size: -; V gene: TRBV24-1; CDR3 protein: CATSDLTEYQETQYF; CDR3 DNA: TGTGCCACCAGTGACTTAACAGAGTACCAAGAGACCCAGTACTTC
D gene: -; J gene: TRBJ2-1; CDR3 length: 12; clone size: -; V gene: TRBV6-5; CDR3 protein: CASSYGGNEQFF; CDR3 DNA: TGTGCCAGCAGTTACGGGGGGAATGAGCAGTTCTTC
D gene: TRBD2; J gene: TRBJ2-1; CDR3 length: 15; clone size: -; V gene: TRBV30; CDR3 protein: CAWSVQLAGGQEQFF; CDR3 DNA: TGTGCCTGGAGTGTACAACTAGCGGGAGGTCAGGAGCAGTTCTTC
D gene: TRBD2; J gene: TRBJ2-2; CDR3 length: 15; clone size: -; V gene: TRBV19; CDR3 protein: CASSILAGFYGELFF; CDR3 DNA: TGTGCCAGTAGTATACTAGCGGGATTTTACGGGGAGCTGTTTTTT
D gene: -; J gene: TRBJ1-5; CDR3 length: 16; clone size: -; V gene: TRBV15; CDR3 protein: CATSLAPPTGSQPQHF; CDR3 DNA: TGTGCCACCAGCCTAGCCCCCCCGACAGGTAGTCAGCCCCAGCATTTT
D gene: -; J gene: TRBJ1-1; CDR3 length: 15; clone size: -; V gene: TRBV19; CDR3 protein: CASSILQGLGTEAFF; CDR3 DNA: TGTGCCAGTAGTATTCTTCAGGGCTTGGGTACTGAAGCTTTCTTT
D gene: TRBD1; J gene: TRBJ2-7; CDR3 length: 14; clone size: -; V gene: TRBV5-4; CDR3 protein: CASSSRGPSYEQYF; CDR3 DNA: TGTGCCAGCAGCTCTAGGGGGCCTTCCTACGAGCAGTACTTC
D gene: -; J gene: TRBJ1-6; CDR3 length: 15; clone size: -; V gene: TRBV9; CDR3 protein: CASSPDPVRGSPLHF; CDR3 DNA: TGTGCCAGCAGCCCCGATCCGGTCCGGGGTTCACCCCTCCACTTT
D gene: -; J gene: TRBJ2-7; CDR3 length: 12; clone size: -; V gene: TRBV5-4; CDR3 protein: CASSFQGYEQYF; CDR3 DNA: TGTGCCAGCAGCTTCCAGGGGTACGAGCAGTACTTC
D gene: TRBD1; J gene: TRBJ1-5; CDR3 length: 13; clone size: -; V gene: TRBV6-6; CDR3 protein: CASSGQEIQPQHF; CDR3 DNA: TGTGCCAGCAGCGGACAGGAGATTCAGCCCCAGCATTTT
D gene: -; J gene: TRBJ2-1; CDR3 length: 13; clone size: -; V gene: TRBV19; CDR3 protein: CASSRGAAGEQFF; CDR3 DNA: TGTGCCAGTTCTCGGGGGGCGGCCGGTGAGCAGTTCTTC
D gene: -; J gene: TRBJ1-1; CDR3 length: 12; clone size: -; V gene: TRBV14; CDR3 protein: CASSPTGTEAFF; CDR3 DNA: TGTGCCAGCAGCCCGACGGGCACTGAAGCTTTCTTT
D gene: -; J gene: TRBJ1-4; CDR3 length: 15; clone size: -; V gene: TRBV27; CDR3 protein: CASTQYGGGSEKLFF; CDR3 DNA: TGTGCCAGCACCCAATACGGGGGGGGGAGTGAAAAACTGTTTTTT
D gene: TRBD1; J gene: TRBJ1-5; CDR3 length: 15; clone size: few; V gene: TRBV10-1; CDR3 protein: CASSEWGQGGQPQHF; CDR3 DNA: TGCGCCAGCAGTGAGTGGGGACAGGGCGGTCAGCCCCAGCATTTT
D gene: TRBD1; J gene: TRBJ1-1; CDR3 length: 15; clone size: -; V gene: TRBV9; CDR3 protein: CASSAWTGGSTEAFF; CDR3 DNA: TGTGCCAGCAGCGCCTGGACAGGGGGGAGCACTGAAGCTTTCTTT
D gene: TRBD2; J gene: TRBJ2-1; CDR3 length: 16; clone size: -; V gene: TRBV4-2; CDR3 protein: CASSHILAGGFNEQFF; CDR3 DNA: TGTGCCAGCAGCCATATACTAGCGGGGGGGTTCAATGAGCAGTTCTTC
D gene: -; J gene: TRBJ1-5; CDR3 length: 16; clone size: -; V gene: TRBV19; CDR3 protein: CASSPSGGPRSQPQHF; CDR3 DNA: TGTGCCAGTAGTCCGTCGGGGGGTCCGCGTAGTCAGCCCCAGCATTTT
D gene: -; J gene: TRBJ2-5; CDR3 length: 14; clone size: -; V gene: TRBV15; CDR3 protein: CATTPVGAIETQYF; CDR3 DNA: TGTGCCACCACCCCAGTAGGGGCTATAGAGACCCAGTACTTC
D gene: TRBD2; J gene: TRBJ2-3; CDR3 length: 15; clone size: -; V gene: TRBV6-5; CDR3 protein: CASSYSGRATDTQYF; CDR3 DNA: TGTGCCAGCAGTTATAGCGGGAGGGCCACAGATACGCAGTATTTT
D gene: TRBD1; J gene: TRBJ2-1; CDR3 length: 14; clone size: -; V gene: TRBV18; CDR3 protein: CASSRDRGWDEQFF; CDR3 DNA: TGTGCCAGCTCACGGGACAGGGGTTGGGATGAGCAGTTCTTC
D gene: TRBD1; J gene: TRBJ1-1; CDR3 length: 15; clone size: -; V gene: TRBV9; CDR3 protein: CASLGTGGYNTEAFF; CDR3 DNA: TGTGCCAGCCTTGGGACAGGGGGGTATAACACTGAAGCTTTCTTT
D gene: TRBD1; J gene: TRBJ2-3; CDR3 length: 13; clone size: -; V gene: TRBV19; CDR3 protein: CAVRDRVIDTQYF; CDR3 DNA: TGTGCCGTTAGGGACAGGGTCATAGATACGCAGTATTTT
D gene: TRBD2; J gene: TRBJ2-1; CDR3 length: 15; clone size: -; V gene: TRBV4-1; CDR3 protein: CASSLSGGAPNEQFF; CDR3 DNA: TGCGCCAGCAGCCTTAGCGGGGGGGCGCCCAATGAGCAGTTCTTC
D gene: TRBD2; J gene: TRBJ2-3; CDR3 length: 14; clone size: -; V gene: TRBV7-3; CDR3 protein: CASSLTASGGTQYF; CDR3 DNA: TGTGCCAGCAGCTTAACGGCCAGCGGGGGTACGCAGTATTTT
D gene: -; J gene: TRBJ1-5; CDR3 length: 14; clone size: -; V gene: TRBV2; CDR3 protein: CASSPVASNQPQHF; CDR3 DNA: TGTGCCAGCAGTCCCGTAGCTAGCAATCAGCCCCAGCATTTT